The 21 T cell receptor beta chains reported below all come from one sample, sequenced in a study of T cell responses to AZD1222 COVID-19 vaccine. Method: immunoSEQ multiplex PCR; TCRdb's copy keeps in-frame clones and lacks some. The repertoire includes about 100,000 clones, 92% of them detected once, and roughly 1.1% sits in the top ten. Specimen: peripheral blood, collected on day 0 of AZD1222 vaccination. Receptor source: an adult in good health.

The DNA for the CDR3 is TGTGCCAGTAGTATTCAGGGAACGGGCACTGAAGCTTTCTTT. Translating gives CASSIQGTGTEAFF. The chain links TRBV19 to TRBJ1-1, with a weak D call TRBD1 (5 bases). The V end was cut by 3 bases, the J end by 4 bases, with 12 bases between. Per the germline V gene, CDR1 is LNHDA and CDR2 is SQIVND (reference sequence). The CDR3 has 14 amino acids.

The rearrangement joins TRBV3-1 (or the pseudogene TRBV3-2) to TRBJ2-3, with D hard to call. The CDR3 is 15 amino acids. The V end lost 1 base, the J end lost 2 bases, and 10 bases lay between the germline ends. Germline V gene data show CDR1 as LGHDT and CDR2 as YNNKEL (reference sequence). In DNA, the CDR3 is TGTGCCAGCAGCCAAGGCCCTTGCCTCACAGATACGCAGTATTTT. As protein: CASSQGPCLTDTQYF.

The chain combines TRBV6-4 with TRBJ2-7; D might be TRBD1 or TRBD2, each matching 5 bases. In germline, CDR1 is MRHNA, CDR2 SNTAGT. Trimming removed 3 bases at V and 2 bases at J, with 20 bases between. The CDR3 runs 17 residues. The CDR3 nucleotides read TGTGCCAGCAGTGATCGGGTTAGAAGGGACGGAGCCTACGAGCAGTACTTC. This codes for CASSDRVRRDGAYEQYF.

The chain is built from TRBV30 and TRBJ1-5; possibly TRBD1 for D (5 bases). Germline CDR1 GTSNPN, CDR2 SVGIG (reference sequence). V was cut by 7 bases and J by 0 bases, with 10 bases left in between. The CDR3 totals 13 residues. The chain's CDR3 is CAFGDRSNQPQHF. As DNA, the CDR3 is TGTGCCTTCGGGGACCGTAGCAATCAGCCCCAGCATTTT.

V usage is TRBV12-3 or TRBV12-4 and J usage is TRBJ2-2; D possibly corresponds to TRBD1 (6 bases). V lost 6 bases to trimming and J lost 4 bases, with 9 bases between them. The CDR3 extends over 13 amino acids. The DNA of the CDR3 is TGTGCCAGCAGCGCACAGGGCACCGGGGAGCTGTTTTTT. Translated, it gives CASSAQGTGELFF.

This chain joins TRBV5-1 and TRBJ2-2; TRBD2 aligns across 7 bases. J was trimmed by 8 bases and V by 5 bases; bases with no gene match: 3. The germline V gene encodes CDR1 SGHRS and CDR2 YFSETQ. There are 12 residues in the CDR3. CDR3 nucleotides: TGCGCCAGCAGTGCGGGAGAAGGGGAGCTGTTTTTT. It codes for CASSAGEGELFF. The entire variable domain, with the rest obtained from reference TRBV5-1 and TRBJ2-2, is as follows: KAGVTQTPRYLIKTRGQQVTLSCSPISGHRSVSWYQQTPGQGLQFLFEYFSETQRNKGNFPGRFSGRQFSNSRSEMNVSTLELGDSALYLCASSAGEGELFFGEGSRLTVL.

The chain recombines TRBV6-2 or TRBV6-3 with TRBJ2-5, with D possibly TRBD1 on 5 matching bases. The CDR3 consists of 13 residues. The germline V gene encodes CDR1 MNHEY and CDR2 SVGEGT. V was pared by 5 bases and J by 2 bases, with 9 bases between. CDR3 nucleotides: TGTGCCAGCAGTCCGACAGCACAAGAGACCCAGTACTTC. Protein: CASSPTAQETQYF.

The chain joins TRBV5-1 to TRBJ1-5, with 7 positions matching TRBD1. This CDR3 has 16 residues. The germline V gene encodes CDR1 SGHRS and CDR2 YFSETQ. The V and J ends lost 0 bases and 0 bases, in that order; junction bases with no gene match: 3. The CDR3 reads CASSLGDRNSNQPQHF. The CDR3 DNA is TGCGCCAGCAGCTTGGGGGACAGAAATAGCAATCAGCCCCAGCATTTT.

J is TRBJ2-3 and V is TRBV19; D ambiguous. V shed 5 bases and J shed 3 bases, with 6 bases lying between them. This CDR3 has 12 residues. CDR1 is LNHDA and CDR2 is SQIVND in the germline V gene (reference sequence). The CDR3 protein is CASSPRTDTQYF. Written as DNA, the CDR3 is TGTGCCAGTAGTCCCCGGACAGATACGCAGTATTTT.

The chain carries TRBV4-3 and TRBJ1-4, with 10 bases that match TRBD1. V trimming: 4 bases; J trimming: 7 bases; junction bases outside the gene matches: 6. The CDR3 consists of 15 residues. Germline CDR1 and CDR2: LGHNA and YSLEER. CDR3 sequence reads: CASSRSGQGSEKLFF. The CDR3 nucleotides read TGCGCCAGCAGCCGCTCGGGACAGGGGAGTGAAAAACTGTTTTTT.

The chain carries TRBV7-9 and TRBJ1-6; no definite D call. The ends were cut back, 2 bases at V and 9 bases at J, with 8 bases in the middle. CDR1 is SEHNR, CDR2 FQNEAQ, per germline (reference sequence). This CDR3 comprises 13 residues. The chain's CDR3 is CASSLNAASPLHF. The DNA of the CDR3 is TGTGCCAGCAGCTTAAATGCGGCTTCACCCCTCCACTTT.

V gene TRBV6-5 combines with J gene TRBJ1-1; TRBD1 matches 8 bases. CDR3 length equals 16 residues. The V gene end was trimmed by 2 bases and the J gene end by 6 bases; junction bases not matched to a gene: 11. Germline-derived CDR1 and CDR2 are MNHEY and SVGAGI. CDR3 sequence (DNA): TGTGCCAGCAGTTACGGTATAGGACAGGGAGGGGCTGAAGCTTTCTTT. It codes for CASSYGIGQGGAEAFF.

The CDR3 is CASSLGFRGRAGNTIYF. The CDR3 bases are TGTGCCAGCAGTTTAGGATTTAGGGGGCGCGCGGGAAACACCATATATTTT. The chain uses TRBV27 and TRBJ1-3, with 7 nucleotides matching TRBD1. The CDR3 covers 17 residues. CDR1 is MNHEY and CDR2 is SMNVEV in the germline V gene (reference sequence). V lost 2 bases and J lost 4; bases outside the gene matches: 11.

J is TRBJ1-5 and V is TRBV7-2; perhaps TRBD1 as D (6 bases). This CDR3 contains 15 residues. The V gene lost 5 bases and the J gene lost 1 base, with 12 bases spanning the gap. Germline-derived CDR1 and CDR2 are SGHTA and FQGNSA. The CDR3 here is CASSQIGGSNQPQHF. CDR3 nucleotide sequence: TGTGCCAGCAGCCAGATTGGGGGCAGCAATCAGCCCCAGCATTTT.

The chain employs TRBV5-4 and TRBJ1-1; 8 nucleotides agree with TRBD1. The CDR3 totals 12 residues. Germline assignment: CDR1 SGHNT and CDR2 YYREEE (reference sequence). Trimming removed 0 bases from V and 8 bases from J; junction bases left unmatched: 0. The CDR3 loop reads CASSLGDREAFF. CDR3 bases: TGTGCCAGCAGCTTGGGGGACAGGGAAGCTTTCTTT.

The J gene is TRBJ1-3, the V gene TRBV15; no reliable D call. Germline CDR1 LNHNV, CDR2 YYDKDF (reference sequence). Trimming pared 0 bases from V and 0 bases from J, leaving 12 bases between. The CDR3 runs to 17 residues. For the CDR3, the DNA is TGTGCCACCAGCAGAGATCCAGGACGGGTCTCTGGAAACACCATATATTTT. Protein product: CATSRDPGRVSGNTIYF.

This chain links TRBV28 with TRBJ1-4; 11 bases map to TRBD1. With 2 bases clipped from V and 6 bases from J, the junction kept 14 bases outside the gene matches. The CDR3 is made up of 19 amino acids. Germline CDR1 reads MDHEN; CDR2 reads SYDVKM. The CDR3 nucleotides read TGTGCCAGCAGTTTACAGGGCCGGGACAGGGGGGGGAAGGATGAAAAACTGTTTTTT. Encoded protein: CASSLQGRDRGGKDEKLFF.

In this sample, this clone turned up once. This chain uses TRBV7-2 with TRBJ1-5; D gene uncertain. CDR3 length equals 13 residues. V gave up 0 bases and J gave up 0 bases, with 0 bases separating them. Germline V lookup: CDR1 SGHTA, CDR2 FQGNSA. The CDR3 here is CASSLASNQPQHF. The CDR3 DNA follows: TGTGCCAGCAGCTTAGCTAGCAATCAGCCCCAGCATTTT.

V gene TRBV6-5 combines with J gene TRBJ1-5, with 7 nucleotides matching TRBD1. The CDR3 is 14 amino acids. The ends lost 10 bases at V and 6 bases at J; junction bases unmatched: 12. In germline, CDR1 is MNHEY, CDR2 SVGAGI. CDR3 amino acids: CATWGTASSQPQHF. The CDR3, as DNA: TGTGCCACCTGGGGGACAGCCTCAAGTCAGCCCCAGCATTTT.

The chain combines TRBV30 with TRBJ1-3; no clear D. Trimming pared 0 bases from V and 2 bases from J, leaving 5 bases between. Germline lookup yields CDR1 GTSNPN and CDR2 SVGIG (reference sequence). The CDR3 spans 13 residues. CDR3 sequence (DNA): TGTGCCTGGAGTGTAACAACTGGAAACACCATATATTTT. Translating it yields CAWSVTTGNTIYF.

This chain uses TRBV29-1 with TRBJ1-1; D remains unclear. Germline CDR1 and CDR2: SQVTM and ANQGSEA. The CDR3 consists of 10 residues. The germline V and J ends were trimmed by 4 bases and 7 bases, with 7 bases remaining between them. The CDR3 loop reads CSVGVYEAFF. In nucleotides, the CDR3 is TGCAGCGTTGGGGTCTATGAAGCTTTCTTT.